The 22 T cell receptor beta chains in this list originate from one sample, sequenced in a study of T cell responses to AZD1222 COVID-19 vaccine. Clones were read by immunoSEQ multiplex PCR, and TCRdb kept only the in-frame ones, dropping some. The repertoire holds 150,000 to 200,000 clones, with about 95% as singletons. The specimen was peripheral blood, collected on day 0 of AZD1222 vaccination. The receptor set was obtained from an adult in good health.

The chain joins TRBV7-2 to TRBJ2-2; D gene ambiguous. This CDR3 comprises 14 residues. The V end lost 4 bases, the J end lost 1 base, and 7 bases lay between the germline ends. Germline CDR1 reads SGHTA; CDR2 reads FQGNSA. CDR3 amino acids: CASSSRRNTGELFF. For the CDR3, the DNA is TGTGCCAGCAGCTCGAGGCGGAACACCGGGGAGCTGTTTTTT. Supplemented by reference TRBV7-2 and TRBJ2-2, the full variable domain reads GAGVSQSPSNKVTEKGKDVELRCDPISGHTALYWYRQSLGQGLEFLIYFQGNSAPDKSGLPSDRFSAERTGGSVSTLTIQRTQQEDSAVYLCASSSRRNTGELFFGEGSRLTVL.

The chain is built from TRBV24-1 and TRBJ1-3, with D unresolved. This CDR3 comprises 16 residues. The germline CDR1 and CDR2 sequences are KGHDR and SFDVKD. V was trimmed by 2 bases and J by 0 bases, leaving 10 bases between them. The CDR3 nucleotides read TGTGCCACCAGTGATTCTCAGGACGGCTCTGGAAACACCATATATTTT. As protein: CATSDSQDGSGNTIYF.

V usage is TRBV4-1 and J usage is TRBJ1-5, with D hard to call. V was cut by 4 bases and J by 0 bases, with 10 bases left in between. Germline CDR1 is MGHRA and CDR2 is YSYEKL. The CDR3 runs to 15 residues. CDR3 region: CASSRMGNSNQPQHF. The CDR3 DNA follows: TGCGCCAGCAGCCGGATGGGAAATAGCAATCAGCCCCAGCATTTT.

The J gene is TRBJ2-7, the V gene TRBV29-1; the D gene is possibly TRBD1 (6 bases). Germline CDR1 SQVTM, CDR2 ANQGSEA. Deletions cut 4 bases from V and 12 bases from J, with 13 bases between. This CDR3 has 10 residues. The CDR3 DNA reads TGCAGCGTTGGGGAAGGGGGTAGGTACTTC. It specifies CSVGEGGRYF.

V gene TRBV7-9 combines with J gene TRBJ1-2; D might be TRBD1 (5 bases). Germline V CDR1 and CDR2: SEHNR, FQNEAQ (reference sequence). Trimming pared 5 bases from V and 6 bases from J, leaving 13 bases between. The CDR3 runs to 13 residues. Written as DNA, the CDR3 is TGTGCCAGCAGCCCCGGGACGGCCGATGGCTACACCTTC. Residues: CASSPGTADGYTF.

This clone was picked up one time. The CDR3 loop is CAAGTEAFF. CDR3 bases: TGTGCCGCGGGGACTGAAGCTTTCTTT. V usage is TRBV28 and J usage is TRBJ1-1; D not certain. Between the trimmed V and J ends, which lost 11 bases and 5 bases, there was a span of 6 bases. This CDR3 has 9 amino acids. The V gene's germline CDR1 is MDHEN and CDR2 SYDVKM.

The V call is TRBV5-8, the J call TRBJ2-1; a weak D match, TRBD2 (6 bases). The CDR3 covers 15 residues. V lost 0 bases and J 3 bases, leaving 10 bases between the germline ends. Germline assignment: CDR1 SGHTS and CDR2 YDEGEE. The CDR3 protein is CASSLAGGIYNEQFF. Written as DNA, the CDR3 is TGTGCCAGCAGCTTGGCCGGCGGGATCTACAATGAGCAGTTCTTC.

The V call is TRBV18, the J call TRBJ1-5; D is perhaps TRBD1 (6 bases). This CDR3 contains 13 residues. V lost 6 bases and J lost 9, with 15 bases in between. Germline V gives CDR1 KGHSH, CDR2 LQKENI. CDR3 sequence reads: CASSPSGARPQHF. In DNA form, the CDR3 reads TGTGCCAGCTCCCCTTCAGGGGCAAGGCCCCAGCATTTT. Variable domain in full (rest from reference TRBV18 and TRBJ1-5): NAGVMQNPRHLVRRRGQEARLRCSPMKGHSHVYWYRQLPEEGLKFMVYLQKENIIDESGMPKERFSAEFPKEGPSILRIQQVVRGDSAAYFCASSPSGARPQHFGDGTRLSIL.

In its sample, this clone was seen once. The chain has TRBV12-2 and TRBJ1-5. TRBV12-2 constitutes a pseudogene. The CDR3 is 15 residues long. CDR3 loop: CASRLSPPPDQPQHF. For the CDR3, the DNA is TGTGCAAGTCGCTTATCCCCCCCACCTGATCAGCCCCAGCATTTT.

V and J are TRBV3-1 (or the pseudogene TRBV3-2) and TRBJ2-1, with TRBD2 matching over 14 bases. CDR1 is LGHDT, CDR2 YNNKEL, per germline (reference sequence). V shed 0 bases and J 8 bases; nucleotides not matched to a gene: 6. The CDR3 loop spans 17 amino acids. CDR3 in amino acids: CASSQERLAGGPDEQFF. The CDR3 DNA reads as TGTGCCAGCAGCCAAGAGCGACTAGCGGGAGGGCCGGATGAGCAGTTCTTC.

The chain employs TRBV18 and TRBJ2-7; possibly TRBD2 for D (6 bases). V lost 4 bases to trimming and J lost 3 bases, with 19 bases between them. The CDR3 is made up of 16 amino acids. Looked up from germline, CDR1 is KGHSH and CDR2 is LQKENI. In DNA form, the CDR3 reads TGTGCCAGCTCACGGGGACTCCCAGTGTTTAACTACGAGCAGTACTTC. The encoded protein is CASSRGLPVFNYEQYF.

This clone was observed once. At one boundary the junction diverges from the germline segment, which might be a read error. This chain connects TRBV6-5 to TRBJ1-5; D is unclear. From germline, CDR1 is MNHEY and CDR2 SVGAGI. There are 15 residues in the CDR3. The CDR3 coding sequence is TGTGCCAGCAGTCACTCCCAAGGAAGCAATCAGCCCCAGCATTTT. Translation: CASSHSQGSNQPQHF.

The rearrangement links TRBV15 to TRBJ2-7; 9 positions match TRBD2. Germline values: CDR1 LNHNV, CDR2 YYDKDF (reference sequence). J was trimmed by 0 bases and V by 3 bases; bases with no gene match: 9. The CDR3 consists of 17 residues. CDR3 sequence: CATSSSRGGKSSYEQYF. The DNA for the CDR3 is TGTGCCACCAGCAGTTCGCGGGGGGGTAAGAGCTCCTACGAGCAGTACTTC.

The gene calls are TRBV3-1 (or the pseudogene TRBV3-2) and TRBJ1-3; D is unclear. In germline, CDR1 is LGHDT, CDR2 YNNKEL (reference sequence). This CDR3 is 17 amino acids long. V gave up 1 base and J gave up 0 bases, with 13 bases separating them. The CDR3 region has the DNA TGTGCCAGCAGCCAAGGAGACCCCACCCTCTCTGGAAACACCATATATTTT. This translates into CASSQGDPTLSGNTIYF.

The V and J genes are TRBV6-5 and TRBJ1-2, with TRBD1 matching over 7 bases. CDR3 length equals 13 residues. The germline V gene has CDR1 MNHEY and CDR2 SVGAGI. J gave up 5 bases and V 8 bases, and 8 bases lay outside the gene matches. The DNA for the CDR3 is TGTGCCAGCCGTAACCCGACAGGGTATGGCTACACCTTC. Protein sequence: CASRNPTGYGYTF.

The J gene is TRBJ2-7, the V gene TRBV2; 10 bases align to TRBD1. The germline V gene has CDR1 SNHLY and CDR2 FYNNEI. V lost 3 bases to trimming and J lost 3 bases; unmatched junction nucleotides: 8. This CDR3 contains 16 residues. Here the CDR3 DNA reads TGTGCCAGCAGTGACGGTGTGGGACAGGGGCTCTACGAGCAGTACTTC. Its protein product is CASSDGVGQGLYEQYF.

The chain joins TRBV29-1 to TRBJ2-7, with D maybe TRBD2 (6 bases). V lost 4 bases and J lost 7, with 20 bases in between. Germline loops: CDR1 SQVTM, CDR2 ANQGSEA. The CDR3 contains 14 residues. The CDR3 protein is CSVVVPGLRVEQYF. The CDR3 DNA is TGCAGCGTTGTGGTACCGGGACTCCGGGTGGAGCAGTACTTC.

J is TRBJ1-5 and V is TRBV6-5, with D tentatively TRBD1 (6 bases). CDR1 and CDR2 from the germline V gene are MNHEY and SVGAGI. Trimming stripped 6 bases from V and 9 bases from J, with 18 bases between. CDR3 size: 14 residues. DNA of the CDR3: TGTGCCAGCAGACAAGGGGGGGGTTATTGGCCCCAGCATTTT. This sequence encodes CASRQGGGYWPQHF.

This chain links TRBV2 with TRBJ1-1; D ambiguous. V was trimmed by 4 bases and J by 6 bases, leaving 12 bases between them. This CDR3 has 13 residues. The germline gives CDR1 SNHLY, CDR2 FYNNEI. This chain's CDR3 is CASSGDLPAEAFF. CDR3 in DNA: TGTGCCAGCAGTGGCGATTTACCGGCTGAAGCTTTCTTT.

The chain employs TRBV28 and TRBJ1-2; no firm D call. Looked up from germline, CDR1 is MDHEN and CDR2 is SYDVKM. The V end lost 5 bases, the J end lost 4 bases, and 14 bases lay between the germline ends. The CDR3 covers 14 residues. Here the CDR3 DNA reads TGTGCCAGCAGTCCGGAGTTGAGCGGCTATGGCTACACCTTC. Encoded protein: CASSPELSGYGYTF.

This clone has just a few counts. V usage is TRBV5-1 and J usage is TRBJ1-3; perhaps TRBD1 as D (5 bases). Trimming stripped 4 bases from V and 0 bases from J, with 14 bases between. Germline V gene sequence: CDR1 SGHRS, CDR2 YFSETQ. The CDR3 sequence is 16 residues long. CDR3 DNA sequence: TGCGCCAGCAGCCAGGGACCCTTTCTCTCTGGAAACACCATATATTTT. It yields the protein CASSQGPFLSGNTIYF.

V usage is TRBV3-1 (or the pseudogene TRBV3-2) and J usage is TRBJ2-7; 7 bases line up with TRBD2. Per the germline V gene, CDR1 is LGHDT and CDR2 is YNNKEL (reference sequence). The ends lost 1 base at V and 2 bases at J; junction bases unmatched: 8. The CDR3 is made up of 16 amino acids. CDR3 sequence: CASSQGGGRSAYEQYF. The CDR3 DNA is TGTGCCAGCAGCCAAGGAGGCGGGAGATCTGCCTACGAGCAGTACTTC.